This TCR beta chain comes out of a study of cytotoxic CD8 clonotypes in ibrutinib-treated CLL. Whole-study context: Overall, about 25 responses were partial and 2 complete; following median 68 months, approximately 15 patients stayed remitted and 12 progressed.

J lost 2 bases, V lost 4 bases, and 15 bases had no gene match. The CDR3 runs to 19 residues. Germline V gene sequence: CDR1 SGHDN, CDR2 FVKESK. The planned depth of sequencing spanned 1 in 200,000 to 1 in 1 million T cells. Only in-frame clones appear in the TCRdb table, and some are missing; sequencing was by immunoSEQ multiplex PCR. In the table there are a few hundred thousand clones, roughly 71% of which are singletons. This clone appeared once. The origin of this receptor is a human donor with chronic lymphocytic leukemia. The rearrangement joins TRBV14 to TRBJ2-7, with 12 nucleotides matching TRBD2. This specimen consisted of PBMCs, obtained after 36 months of ibrutinib treatment. CDR3 sequence (DNA): TGTGCCAGCAGCCCTAGGGGGCTAGCGGGAGGGGTTGTCCCCTACGAGCAGTACTTC. Translating gives CASSPRGLAGGVVPYEQYF. The full variable domain, rest sourced from reference TRBV14 and TRBJ2-7, is EAGVTQFPSHSVIEKGQTVTLRCDPISGHDNLYWYRRVMGKEIKFLLHFVKESKQDESGMPNNRFLAERTGGTYSTLKVQPAELEDSGVYFCASSPRGLAGGVVPYEQYFGPGTRLTVT.